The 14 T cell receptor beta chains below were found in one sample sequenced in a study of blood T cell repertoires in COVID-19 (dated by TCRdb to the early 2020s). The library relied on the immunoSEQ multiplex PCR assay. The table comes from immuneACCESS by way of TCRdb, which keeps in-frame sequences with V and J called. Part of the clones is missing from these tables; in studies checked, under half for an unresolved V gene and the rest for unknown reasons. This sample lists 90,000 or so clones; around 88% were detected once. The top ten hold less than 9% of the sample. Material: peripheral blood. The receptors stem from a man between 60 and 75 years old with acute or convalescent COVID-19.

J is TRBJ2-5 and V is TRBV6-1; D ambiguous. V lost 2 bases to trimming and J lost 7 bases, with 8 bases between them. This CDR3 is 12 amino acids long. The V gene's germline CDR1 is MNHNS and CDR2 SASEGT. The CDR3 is CASSELALTQYF. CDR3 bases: TGTGCCAGCAGTGAATTGGCCTTGACCCAGTACTTC.

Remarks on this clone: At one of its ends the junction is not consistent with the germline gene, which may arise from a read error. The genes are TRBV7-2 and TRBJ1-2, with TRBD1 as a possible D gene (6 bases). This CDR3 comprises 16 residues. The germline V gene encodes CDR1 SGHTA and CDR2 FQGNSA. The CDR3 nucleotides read TGTGCCAGCAGCTCCAGGACAGCCCCGGTTGGTTTTGGCTGCACCTTC. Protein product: CASSSRTAPVGFGCTF.

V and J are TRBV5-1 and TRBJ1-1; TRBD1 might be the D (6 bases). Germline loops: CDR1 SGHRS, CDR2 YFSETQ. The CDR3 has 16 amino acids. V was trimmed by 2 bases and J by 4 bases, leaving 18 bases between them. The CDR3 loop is CASSFPSDRPVTEAFF. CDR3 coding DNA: TGCGCCAGCAGCTTTCCAAGCGACAGGCCAGTCACTGAAGCTTTCTTT. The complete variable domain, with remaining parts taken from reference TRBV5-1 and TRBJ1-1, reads KAGVTQTPRYLIKTRGQQVTLSCSPISGHRSVSWYQQTPGQGLQFLFEYFSETQRNKGNFPGRFSGRQFSNSRSEMNVSTLELGDSALYLCASSFPSDRPVTEAFFGQGTRLTVV.

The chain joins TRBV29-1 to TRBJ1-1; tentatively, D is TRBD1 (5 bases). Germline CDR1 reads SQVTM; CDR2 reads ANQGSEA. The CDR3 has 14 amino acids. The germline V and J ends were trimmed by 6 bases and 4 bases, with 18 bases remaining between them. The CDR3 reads CSVEPGPQGTEAFF. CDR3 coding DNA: TGCAGCGTCGAGCCCGGGCCGCAGGGCACTGAAGCTTTCTTT.

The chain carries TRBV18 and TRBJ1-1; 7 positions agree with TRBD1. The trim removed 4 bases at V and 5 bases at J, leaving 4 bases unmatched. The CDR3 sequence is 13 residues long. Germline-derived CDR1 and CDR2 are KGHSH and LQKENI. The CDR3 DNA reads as TGTGCCAGCTCACAGGGGGCCGTTACTGAAGCTTTCTTT. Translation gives CASSQGAVTEAFF. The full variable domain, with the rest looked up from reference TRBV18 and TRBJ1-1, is NAGVMQNPRHLVRRRGQEARLRCSPMKGHSHVYWYRQLPEEGLKFMVYLQKENIIDESGMPKERFSAEFPKEGPSILRIQQVVRGDSAAYFCASSQGAVTEAFFGQGTRLTVV.

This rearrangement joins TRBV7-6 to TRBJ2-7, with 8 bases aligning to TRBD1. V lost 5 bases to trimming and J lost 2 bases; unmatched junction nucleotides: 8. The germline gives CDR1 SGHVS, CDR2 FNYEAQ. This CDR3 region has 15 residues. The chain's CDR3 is CASSHRGQGPYEQYF. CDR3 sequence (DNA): TGTGCCAGCAGCCACCGTGGACAGGGACCCTACGAGCAGTACTTC. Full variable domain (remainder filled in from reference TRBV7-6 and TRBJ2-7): GAGVSQSPRYKVTKRGQDVALRCDPISGHVSLYWYRQALGQGPEFLTYFNYEAQQDKSGLPNDRFSAERPEGSISTLTIQRTEQRDSAMYRCASSHRGQGPYEQYFGPGTRLTVT.

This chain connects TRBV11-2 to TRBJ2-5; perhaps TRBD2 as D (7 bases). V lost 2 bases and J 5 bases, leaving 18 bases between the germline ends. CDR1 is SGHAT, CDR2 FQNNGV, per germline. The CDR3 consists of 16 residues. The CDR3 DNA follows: TGTGCCAGCAGCTTAACGGGGGGCAGGGTCCAGGAGACCCAGTACTTC. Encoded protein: CASSLTGGRVQETQYF.

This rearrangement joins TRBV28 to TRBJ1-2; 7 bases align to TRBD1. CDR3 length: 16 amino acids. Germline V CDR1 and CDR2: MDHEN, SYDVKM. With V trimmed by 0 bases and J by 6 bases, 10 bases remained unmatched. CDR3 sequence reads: CASSLWTTGRFDGYTF. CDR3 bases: TGTGCCAGCAGTTTATGGACGACAGGGAGGTTCGATGGCTACACCTTC.

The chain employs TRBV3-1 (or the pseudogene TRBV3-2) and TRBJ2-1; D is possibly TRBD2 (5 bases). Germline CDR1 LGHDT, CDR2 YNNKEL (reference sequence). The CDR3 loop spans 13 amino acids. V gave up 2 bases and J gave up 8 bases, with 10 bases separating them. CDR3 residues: CASSQPAGDEQFF. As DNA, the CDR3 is TGTGCCAGCAGCCAACCCGCCGGGGATGAGCAGTTCTTC.

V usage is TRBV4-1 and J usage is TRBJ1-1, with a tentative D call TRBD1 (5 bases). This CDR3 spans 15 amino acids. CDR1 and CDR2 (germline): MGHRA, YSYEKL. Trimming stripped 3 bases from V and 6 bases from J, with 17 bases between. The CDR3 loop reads CASSHVPPGGAEAFF. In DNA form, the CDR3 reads TGCGCCAGCAGCCATGTCCCCCCCGGGGGGGCTGAAGCTTTCTTT.

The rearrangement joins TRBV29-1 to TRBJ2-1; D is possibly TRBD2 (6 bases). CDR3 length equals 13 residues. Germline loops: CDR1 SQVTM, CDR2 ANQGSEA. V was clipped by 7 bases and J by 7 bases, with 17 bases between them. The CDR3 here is CSGALTSGNEQFF. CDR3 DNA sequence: TGCAGCGGGGCCTTGACTAGTGGGAATGAGCAGTTCTTC.

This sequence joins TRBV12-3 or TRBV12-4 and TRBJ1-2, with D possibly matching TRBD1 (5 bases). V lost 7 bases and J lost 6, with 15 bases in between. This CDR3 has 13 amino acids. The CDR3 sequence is CASTLQELDGYTF. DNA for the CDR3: TGTGCCAGCACCCTACAGGAGTTAGATGGCTACACCTTC.

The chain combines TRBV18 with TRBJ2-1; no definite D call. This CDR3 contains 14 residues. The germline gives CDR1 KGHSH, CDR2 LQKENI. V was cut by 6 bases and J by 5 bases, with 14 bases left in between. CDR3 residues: CASSELPWDNEQFF. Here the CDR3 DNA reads TGTGCCAGCTCTGAACTACCCTGGGACAATGAGCAGTTCTTC.

The DNA for the CDR3 is TGTGCCAGCACTATAGATTGTCAGCCCCAGCATTTT. Translated: CASTIDCQPQHF. The chain carries TRBV12-1 and TRBJ1-5. TRBV12-1 constitutes a pseudogene. The CDR3 is 12 amino acids.